What follows are 14 T cell receptor beta chains derived from one specimen sequenced in a study of cytomegalovirus exposure and HLA in healthy donors. The PCR was carried out with 60 Vbeta primers and 13 Jbeta primers. The protocol was immunoSEQ multiplex PCR, while the TCRdb copy is restricted to in-frame clones and leaves out a portion. The data hold 200,000 to 250,000 clones, with roughly 81% observed a single time. Sequencing was carried out using PBMCs. The receptors were gathered from a girl aged 2 to 10 in good health and CMV-seronegative.

The chain combines TRBV2 with TRBJ1-5; no definite D call. Trimming pared 3 bases from V and 2 bases from J, leaving 2 bases between. This CDR3 contains 12 residues. CDR1 and CDR2 (germline): SNHLY, FYNNEI. CDR3 sequence reads: CASSDGNQPQHF. DNA for the CDR3: TGTGCCAGCAGTGACGGCAATCAGCCCCAGCATTTT.

J is TRBJ1-2 and V is TRBV2; D gene ambiguous. Germline V gives CDR1 SNHLY, CDR2 FYNNEI. Trimming shortened V by 6 bases and J by 2 bases, and 10 bases separated the two germline ends. The CDR3 is 13 residues long. Here the CDR3 DNA reads TGTGCCAGCAGATCGAGGCAGAACTATGGCTACACCTTC. As protein: CASRSRQNYGYTF.

The chain recombines TRBV6-5 with TRBJ2-1; D gene uncertain. The CDR3 extends over 12 amino acids. The germline V and J ends were trimmed by 6 bases and 3 bases, with 6 bases remaining between them. Germline V gives CDR1 MNHEY, CDR2 SVGAGI. The CDR3 bases are TGTGCCAGCAGAGACAACTACAATGAGCAGTTCTTC. Translating gives CASRDNYNEQFF.

Only one count was recorded for this clone. This rearrangement joins TRBV5-1 to TRBJ2-3, with 12 positions matching TRBD1. Trimming at V came to 5 bases and at J to 3 bases, leaving 7 bases not matched to a gene. Looked up from germline, CDR1 is SGHRS and CDR2 is YFSETQ. CDR3 length equals 16 residues. The CDR3 loop is CASRIKGQGATDTQYF. As DNA, the CDR3 is TGCGCCAGCAGGATTAAGGGACAGGGGGCAACAGATACGCAGTATTTT.

This rearrangement joins TRBV19 to TRBJ2-7; TRBD2 aligns across 7 bases. Germline V lookup: CDR1 LNHDA, CDR2 SQIVND (reference sequence). CDR3 length: 15 amino acids. V was pared by 5 bases and J by 1 base, with 8 bases of the junction left unmatched. The CDR3 coding sequence is TGTGCCAGTAGTGTTGGACTAGGGAGGTCCTACGAGCAGTACTTC. It translates to CASSVGLGRSYEQYF. The whole variable domain, filled in from reference TRBV19 and TRBJ2-7, reads DGGITQSPKYLFRKEGQNVTLSCEQNLNHDAMYWYRQDPGQGLRLIYYSQIVNDFQKGDIAEGYSVSREKKESFPLTVTSAQKNPTAFYLCASSVGLGRSYEQYFGPGTRLTVT.

The chain recombines TRBV6-1 with TRBJ1-2; no reliable D call. In germline, CDR1 is MNHNS, CDR2 SASEGT. The CDR3 consists of 13 residues. V was cut by 8 bases and J by 6 bases, with 16 bases left in between. CDR3 in DNA: TGTGCCAGCGATAAAGCGAAGGCAGATGGCTACACCTTC. This gives the protein CASDKAKADGYTF.

The genes are TRBV4-2 and TRBJ1-2; tentatively, D is TRBD1 (5 bases). The CDR3 runs 15 residues. Per the germline V gene, CDR1 is LGHNA and CDR2 is YNFKEQ. Trimming took 0 bases from V and 4 from J, leaving 12 bases between them. The CDR3 loop is CASSQDPDILYGYTF. The CDR3 nucleotides read TGTGCCAGCAGCCAAGATCCGGACATCCTCTATGGCTACACCTTC.

The chain combines TRBV5-6 with TRBJ2-7, with TRBD1 matching over 7 bases. With V trimmed by 4 bases and J by 2 bases, 12 bases remained unmatched. In germline, CDR1 is SGHDT, CDR2 YYEEEE. The CDR3 runs to 16 residues. CDR3 coding DNA: TGTGCCAGCAGCCTTACAGGGGTATTCTTCCCCTACGAGCAGTACTTC. It yields the protein CASSLTGVFFPYEQYF. Full variable domain (rest looked up from reference TRBV5-6 and TRBJ2-7): DAGVTQSPTHLIKTRGQQVTLRCSPKSGHDTVSWYQQALGQGPQFIFQYYEEEERQRGNFPDRFSGHQFPNYSSELNVNALLLGDSALYLCASSLTGVFFPYEQYFGPGTRLTVT.

This chain uses TRBV28 with TRBJ2-7, with 8 nucleotides matching TRBD2. The CDR3 has 15 residues. From germline, CDR1 is MDHEN and CDR2 SYDVKM. V lost 6 bases to trimming and J lost 4 bases; unmatched junction nucleotides: 11. CDR3 DNA: TGTGCCAGCAGCTCTTTGGGGAGCGGGAGATACGAGCAGTACTTC. Its protein product is CASSSLGSGRYEQYF.

The chain carries TRBV30 and TRBJ2-3; TRBD1 might be the D (5 bases). The CDR3 runs 14 residues. Germline V gene data show CDR1 as GTSNPN and CDR2 as SVGIG (reference sequence). Deletions cut 0 bases from V and 2 bases from J, with 9 bases between. DNA for the CDR3: TGTGCCTGGAGTGTAGACAGTTACACAGATACGCAGTATTTT. It specifies CAWSVDSYTDTQYF.

The chain joins TRBV5-5 to TRBJ2-1; a possible D gene is TRBD1 (6 bases). Trimming cost V 2 bases and J 4 bases, with 13 bases left between them. The CDR3 is 15 amino acids. The germline CDR1 and CDR2 sequences are SGHKS and YYEKEE (reference sequence). As DNA, the CDR3 is TGTGCCAGCAGCTTCCGAGACAGGAGATACAATGAGCAGTTCTTC. Its translation is CASSFRDRRYNEQFF.

This chain uses TRBV20-1 with TRBJ2-1, with D possibly TRBD2 on 6 matching bases. This CDR3 is built from 11 residues. Trimming shortened V by 6 bases and J by 14 bases, and 17 bases separated the two germline ends. The germline V gene has CDR1 DFQATT and CDR2 SNEGSKA (reference sequence). The CDR3 DNA is TGCAGTGCGGATTCTGACCGGAGGGAGTTCTTC. This encodes CSADSDRREFF.

The chain recombines TRBV25-1 with TRBJ2-3, with D possibly matching TRBD1 (6 bases). Trimming left V 7 bases short and J 2 bases short, with 13 bases between. The CDR3 loop spans 14 amino acids. Germline V gives CDR1 MGHDK, CDR2 SYGVNS. In nucleotides, the CDR3 is TGTGCCAGCACCTATACAGGGACCACAGATACGCAGTATTTT. It specifies CASTYTGTTDTQYF.

The chain carries TRBV6-5 and TRBJ2-7; D remains unclear. V was trimmed by 4 bases and J by 10 bases, leaving 14 bases between them. CDR3 length equals 12 residues. The V gene's germline CDR1 is MNHEY and CDR2 SVGAGI. For the CDR3, the DNA is TGTGCCAGCAGTTCTACTCCCAGGTTACAGTACTTC. It codes for CASSSTPRLQYF.